Described below is a single T cell receptor (beta chain) sequence and its context. Antigen unknown. Methotrexate plus calcineurin inhibitor accompanied controls' myeloablative marrow transplants; sampling was 1 year later. This sample is drawn from a study of T cells after posttransplantation cyclophosphamide. Study-wide findings and caveats: Donor-recipient repertoire similarity was low at 1-2 months, rising over year one. TRB clonality was highly associated with recipient CMV seropositivity and reactivation. Skin or GI-infiltrating T cells shared few TRB sequences with blood.

Data came from immunoSEQ multiplex PCR; TCRdb stores just in-frame clones and leaves some out. The data show approximately 16,000 clones, with 84% seen just once and under 6% held by the top ten. Germline V gene lookup returns CDR1 GTSNPN and CDR2 SVGIG (reference sequence). The V gene lost 4 bases and the J gene lost 3 bases, with 15 bases spanning the gap. The CDR3 is 14 residues long. The receptor was isolated from a male patient in his late teens or twenties who received an allogeneic stem cell transplant from a related donor, was CMV-positive, and had no GVHD. The graft donor may account for some of the T cells. The sample was PBMCs, taken 350 to 400 days after allogeneic stem cell transplant with calcineurin inhibitor and methotrexate. The chain has TRBV30 and TRBJ1-2; D might be TRBD1 (6 bases). CDR3 sequence reads: CAWTRPGGYYGYTF. The CDR3 DNA reads TGTGCCTGGACCCGCCCGGGGGGCTACTATGGCTACACCTTC.